This T cell receptor beta chain was sequenced for a study of graft-versus-host responses after intestinal transplantation. Notes on the study in general: Recipient-marrow GvH clones were detected, some having first appeared in ileum or blood.

In its sample, this clone was seen a few times. Germline values: CDR1 SGHTA, CDR2 FQGNSA. The V end lost 1 base, the J end lost 8 bases, and 8 bases lay between the germline ends. CDR3 length equals 12 residues. Profiling relied on immunoSEQ multiplex PCR, and the TCRdb table lists in-frame clones only, not all of them. The sample includes 8,500 to 11,000 clones, 31% of them seen just once. After the reaction, proliferating CFSE-low CD3+CD4+ and CD3+CD8+ responders were sorted. The V call is TRBV7-2, the J call TRBJ1-1; the D gene is possibly TRBD1 (6 bases). The sequence derives from a human patient who was an organ donor for intestinal transplantation. This sample comprised alloreactive CD4+ T cells from a mixed lymphocyte reaction culture, obtained before transplantation. Subset described: CFSE-low proliferating T cells sorted from roughly six-day pre-transplant mixed lymphocyte reaction (GvH or HvG direction). CDR3 amino acids: CASSLDGTEAFF. Written as DNA, the CDR3 is TGTGCCAGCAGCTTAGATGGGACAGAAGCTTTCTTT. Together with reference TRBV7-2 and TRBJ1-1, the CDR3 gives the full variable domain: GAGVSQSPSNKVTEKGKDVELRCDPISGHTALYWYRQSLGQGLEFLIYFQGNSAPDKSGLPSDRFSAERTGGSVSTLTIQRTQQEDSAVYLCASSLDGTEAFFGQGTRLTVV.